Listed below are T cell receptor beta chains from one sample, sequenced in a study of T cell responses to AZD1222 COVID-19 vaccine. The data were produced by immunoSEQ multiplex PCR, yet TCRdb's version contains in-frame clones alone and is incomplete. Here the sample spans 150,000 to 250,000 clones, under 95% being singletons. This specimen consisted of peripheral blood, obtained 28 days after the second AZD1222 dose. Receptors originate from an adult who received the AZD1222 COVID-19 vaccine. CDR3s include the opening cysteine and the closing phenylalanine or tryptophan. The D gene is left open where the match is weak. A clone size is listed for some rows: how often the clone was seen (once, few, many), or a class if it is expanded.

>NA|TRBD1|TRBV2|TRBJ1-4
TGTGCCAGCAGTGAAGCTGACAGGGGCGATGAAAAACTGTTTTTT
CASSEADRGDEKLFF
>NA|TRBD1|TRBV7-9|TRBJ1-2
TGTGCCAGCAGCTCACAAACAGGGGTTAAGGGCGGCTACACCTTC
CASSSQTGVKGGYTF
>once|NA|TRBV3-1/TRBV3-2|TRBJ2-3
TGTGCCAGCAGCCTGCGCCTCACAGATACGCAGTATTTT
CASSLRLTDTQYF
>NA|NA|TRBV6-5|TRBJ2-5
TGTGCCAGCACGGGGGTTAACCAAGAGACCCAGTACTTC
CASTGVNQETQYF
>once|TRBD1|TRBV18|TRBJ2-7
TGTGCCAGCTCAATACCGGGACAGGGCCTCTACGAGCAGTACTTC
CASSIPGQGLYEQYF
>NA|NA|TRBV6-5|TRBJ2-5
TGTGCCACCCACCGTACCAGAGAGACCCAGTACTTC
CATHRTRETQYF
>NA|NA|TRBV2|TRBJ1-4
TGTGCCAGCAGTGAAGGAACAGGGCTTGCTGAAAAACTGTTTTTT
CASSEGTGLAEKLFF
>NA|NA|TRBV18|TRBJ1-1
TGTGCCAGCTCAGACCCCCGGGACACTGAAGCTTTCTTT
CASSDPRDTEAFF
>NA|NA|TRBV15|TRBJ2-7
TGTGCCACCAGCTTTGCCCCCTCCTACGAGCAGTACTTC
CATSFAPSYEQYF
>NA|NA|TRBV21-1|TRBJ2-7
TGTGCCAGCAGCAAGACCTCCCGTCACTACGAGCAGTACTTC
CASSKTSRHYEQYF
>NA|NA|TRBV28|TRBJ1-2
TGTGCCAGCACCTCGAAGTTGTATGGCTACACCTTC
CASTSKLYGYTF
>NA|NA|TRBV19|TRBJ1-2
TGTGCCAGTAGTGTCCACAGAGCCAACTATGGCTACACCTTC
CASSVHRANYGYTF
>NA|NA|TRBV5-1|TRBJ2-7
TGCGCCAGCAGAGTCGCGACCTCAAGCTCCTACGAGCAGTACTTC
CASRVATSSSYEQYF
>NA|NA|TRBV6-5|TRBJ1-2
TGTGCCACCGGGCGGGCGGACTATGGCTACACCTTC
CATGRADYGYTF
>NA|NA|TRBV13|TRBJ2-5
TGTGCCAGCAGCTTAGGTTGGCAAGAGACCCAGTACTTC
CASSLGWQETQYF
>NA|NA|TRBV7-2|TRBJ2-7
TGTGCCAGCAGACCGCCAGGGGGGCTAGCAGGGGAGCAGTACTTC
CASRPPGGLAGEQYF
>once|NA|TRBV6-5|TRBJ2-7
TGTGCCAGCATCAAGGAGGGCTCCTACGAGCAGTACTTC
CASIKEGSYEQYF
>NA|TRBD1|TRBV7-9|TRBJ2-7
TGTGCCAGCAGCAAAGGGGGACAGGGAGTGGGCGAGCAGTACTTC
CASSKGGQGVGEQYF
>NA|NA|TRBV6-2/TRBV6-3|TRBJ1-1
TGTGCCAGCAGTTACTCAGAGGGGTACACTGAAGCTTTCTTT
CASSYSEGYTEAFF
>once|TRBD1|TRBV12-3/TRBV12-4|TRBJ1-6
TGTGCCAGCAGTAGAGACAGGGATTCACCCCTCCACTTT
CASSRDRDSPLHF
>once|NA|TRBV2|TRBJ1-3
TGTGCCAGCAGTGAGTCGGGGTTTGGAAACACCATATATTTT
CASSESGFGNTIYF
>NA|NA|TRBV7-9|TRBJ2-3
TGTGCCAGCAGCTCGGACGGGACTAGCACAGATACGCAGTATTTT
CASSSDGTSTDTQYF
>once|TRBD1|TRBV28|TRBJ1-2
TGTGCCAGCAGTTCCCCAACGACAGGGTGGGGTGGCTACACCTTC
CASSSPTTGWGGYTF
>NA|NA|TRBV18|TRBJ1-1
TGTGCCAGCTCACCACCGCGGTCATCAGCTTTCTTT
CASSPPRSSAFF
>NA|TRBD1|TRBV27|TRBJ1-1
TGTGCCAGCAGTATTGGGACAGGGAGGGGTACTGAAGCTTTCTTT
CASSIGTGRGTEAFF
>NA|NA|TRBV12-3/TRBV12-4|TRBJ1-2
TGTGCCAGCAGCCGACAGAACCTCTATGGCTACACCTTC
CASSRQNLYGYTF
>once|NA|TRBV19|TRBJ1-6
TGTGCCAGTAGTAAACCAGGGTGGTCACCCCTCCACTTT
CASSKPGWSPLHF
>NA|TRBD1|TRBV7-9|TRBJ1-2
TGTGCCAGCAGCCCCGGGACAGAGCCCTACACCTTC
CASSPGTEPYTF
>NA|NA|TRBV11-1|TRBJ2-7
TGTGCCAGCAGCCCCGGGGGTTCCTACGAGCAGTACTTC
CASSPGGSYEQYF
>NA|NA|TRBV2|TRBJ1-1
TGTGCCAGCACTCCGGCTAGAAACACTGAAGCTTTCTTT
CASTPARNTEAFF
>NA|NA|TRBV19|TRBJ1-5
TGTGCCAGTAGTATAGCGGGAAGCCGGAATCAGCCCCAGCATTTT
CASSIAGSRNQPQHF
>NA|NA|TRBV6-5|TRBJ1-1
TGTGCCAGCAGCACCCCCCGTCGGGATAACACTGAAGCTTTCTTT
CASSTPRRDNTEAFF
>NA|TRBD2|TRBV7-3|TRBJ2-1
TGTGCCAGCAGCGTACTAGCGGGGACCTACAATGAGCAGTTCTTC
CASSVLAGTYNEQFF
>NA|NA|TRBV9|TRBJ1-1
TGTGCCAGCAGCGTAGGCGGTACCGGGGGCTGGACTGAAGCTTTCTTT
CASSVGGTGGWTEAFF
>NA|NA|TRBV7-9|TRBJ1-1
TGTGCCAGCACGAGGGGCCCTGAAGCTTTCTTT
CASTRGPEAFF
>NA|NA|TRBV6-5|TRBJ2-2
TGTGCCAGCAGCTTGGCAGCCACCGGGGAGCTGTTTTTT
CASSLAATGELFF
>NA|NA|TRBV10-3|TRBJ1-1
TGTGCCATCATTGGGGCCGGGAACACTGAAGCTTTCTTT
CAIIGAGNTEAFF
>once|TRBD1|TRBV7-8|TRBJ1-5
TGTGCCAGCAGGGAGGAACAGGGGGATCAGCCCCAGCATTTT
CASREEQGDQPQHF
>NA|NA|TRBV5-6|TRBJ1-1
TGTGCCAGCAGCTTGGGGATGGTGAACACTGAAGCTTTCTTT
CASSLGMVNTEAFF
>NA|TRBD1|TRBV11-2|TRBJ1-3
TGTGCCAGCAGCCACTCGGCGCACAGGGGGGTACTCAACACCATATATTTT
CASSHSAHRGVLNTIYF
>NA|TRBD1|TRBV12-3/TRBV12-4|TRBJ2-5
TGTGCCAGCAGTTTGACAGGGGGTGAGACCCAGTACTTC
CASSLTGGETQYF
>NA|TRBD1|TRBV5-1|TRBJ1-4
TGCGCCAGCAGCTTGTCGTTTCAGGGGGGTGAAAAACTGTTTTTT
CASSLSFQGGEKLFF
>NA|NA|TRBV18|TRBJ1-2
TGTGCCAGCTCACCATCAGTCGGGGGAGAGGATGGCTACACCTTC
CASSPSVGGEDGYTF
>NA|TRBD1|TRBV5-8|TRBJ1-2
TGTGCCAGCAGCTGGGACAGTGGTCTGAATGGCTACACCTTC
CASSWDSGLNGYTF
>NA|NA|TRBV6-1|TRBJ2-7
TGTGCCAGCAGATATACAGGGAACTCCTACGAGCAGTACTTC
CASRYTGNSYEQYF
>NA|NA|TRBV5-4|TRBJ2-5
TGTGCCAGCAGCTTGGAGGGCTGGGAGACCCAGTACTTC
CASSLEGWETQYF
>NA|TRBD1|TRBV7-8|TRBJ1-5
TGTGCCAGCAGCTTTACCGGGACAGGACCGAATCAGCCCCAGCATTTT
CASSFTGTGPNQPQHF
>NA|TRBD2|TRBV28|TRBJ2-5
TGTGCCAGCAGTTTGGGCGGGGGGGCCGGTGAAGAGACCCAGTACTTC
CASSLGGGAGEETQYF
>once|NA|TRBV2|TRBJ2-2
TGTGCCAGCACAATTAGGGAGTTGGACACCGGGGAGCTGTTTTTT
CASTIRELDTGELFF
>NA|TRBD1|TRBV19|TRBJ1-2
TGTGCCAGTAGTACTTGGACAGGGGGCGCGGCTGGCTACACCTTC
CASSTWTGGAAGYTF
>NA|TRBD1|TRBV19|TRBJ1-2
TGTGCCAGTAGAGGGGACAGTGAAGCCCTTAACTATGGCTACACCTTC
CASRGDSEALNYGYTF
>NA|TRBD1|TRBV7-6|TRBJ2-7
TGTGCCAGCAGCTCCGGACAGGGTGTGTACGAGCAGTACTTC
CASSSGQGVYEQYF